These 10 T cell receptor beta chains came from one sample sequenced in a study of blood T cell repertoires in COVID-19. Only in-frame clones appear in the TCRdb table, and some are missing; sequencing was by immunoSEQ multiplex PCR. This table has tens of thousands of clones, 70% to 80% appearing once. The sample was peripheral blood. Receptor source: a human donor in a cohort sampled during active COVID-19.

The rearrangement links TRBV3-1 (or the pseudogene TRBV3-2) to TRBJ1-5; 7 bases are shared with TRBD1. Germline lookup yields CDR1 LGHDT and CDR2 YNNKEL (reference sequence). CDR3 length: 13 residues. The ends lost 3 bases at V and 7 bases at J; junction bases unmatched: 3. CDR3 sequence reads: CASSHGDRQPQHF. In nucleotides, the CDR3 is TGTGCCAGCAGCCATGGGGACAGACAGCCCCAGCATTTT.

Only a few counts were recorded for this clone. The chain uses TRBV2 and TRBJ2-2; perhaps TRBD2 as D (7 bases). CDR3 size: 13 residues. CDR1 SNHLY and CDR2 FYNNEI come from the germline V gene. V dropped 7 bases and J dropped 6 bases, with 12 bases sitting between them. This CDR3 reads CASKRGRAGELFF. CDR3 bases: TGTGCCAGCAAGAGGGGGAGGGCCGGGGAGCTGTTTTTT.

This chain links TRBV19 with TRBJ2-4; the match to TRBD1 covers 7 bases. There are 14 residues in the CDR3. Per germline, CDR1 LNHDA and CDR2 SQIVND (reference sequence). V lost 7 bases and J lost 4; bases outside the gene matches: 7. CDR3 in amino acids: CASTEGGAKNIQYF. As DNA, the CDR3 is TGTGCCAGTACCGAAGGGGGCGCAAAAAACATTCAGTACTTC.

The V and J genes are TRBV28 and TRBJ1-5, with 7 nucleotides matching TRBD1. This CDR3 region has 13 residues. CDR1 MDHEN and CDR2 SYDVKM come from the germline V gene. Trimming cost V 7 bases and J 2 bases; bases outside gene matches: 2. For the CDR3, the DNA is TGTGCCAGCATTCAGGGGGGCAATCAGCCCCAGCATTTT. It encodes CASIQGGNQPQHF. Supplemented by reference TRBV28 and TRBJ1-5, the full variable domain reads DVKVTQSSRYLVKRTGEKVFLECVQDMDHENMFWYRQDPGLGLRLIYFSYDVKMKEKGDIPEGYSVSREKKERFSLILESASTNQTSMYLCASIQGGNQPQHFGDGTRLSIL.

This chain uses TRBV15 with TRBJ1-5; a weak D match, TRBD1 (5 bases). CDR1 and CDR2 from the germline V gene are LNHNV and YYDKDF (reference sequence). This CDR3 has 17 residues. The V end was cut by 0 bases, the J end by 3 bases, with 15 bases between. The DNA of the CDR3 is TGTGCCACCAGCAGAGATAGCAGGGCCTGGGACAATCAGCCCCAGCATTTT. Translation: CATSRDSRAWDNQPQHF.

V usage is TRBV10-3 and J usage is TRBJ2-7; 8 bases are shared with TRBD1. The CDR3 spans 17 residues. Losses at the gene ends were 1 base for V and 4 bases for J; bases not matched to a gene: 12. Germline-derived CDR1 and CDR2 are ENHRY and SYGVKD. The DNA of the CDR3 is TGTGCCATCAGTGAGTTGGCGGAAATGCAGGGGGCTTACGAGCAGTACTTC. This codes for CAISELAEMQGAYEQYF.

The chain uses TRBV7-6 and TRBJ1-1; TRBD1 matches at 7 bases. CDR3 size: 15 residues. CDR1 SGHVS and CDR2 FNYEAQ come from the germline V gene. Trimming at V came to 2 bases and at J to 7 bases, leaving 10 bases not matched to a gene. The CDR3 loop reads CASSLLAGGQSEAFF. CDR3 DNA sequence: TGTGCCAGCAGCTTATTGGCAGGGGGTCAGAGTGAAGCTTTCTTT.

The V and J genes are TRBV27 and TRBJ2-1, with TRBD1 identical over 9 bases. V was clipped by 2 bases and J by 7 bases; unmatched bases: 3. The germline V gene has CDR1 MNHEY and CDR2 SMNVEV (reference sequence). The CDR3 is made up of 14 amino acids. The CDR3 spells CASSLGQGKNEQFF. For the CDR3, the DNA is TGTGCCAGCAGTTTAGGACAGGGGAAGAATGAGCAGTTCTTC.

The chain carries TRBV6-2 or TRBV6-3 and TRBJ1-2; TRBD1 aligns across 7 bases. Losses at the gene ends were 6 bases for V and 7 bases for J; bases not matched to a gene: 8. The CDR3 loop spans 13 amino acids. Germline CDR1 and CDR2: MNHEY and SVGEGT. CDR3 residues: CASSTDRVVGYTF. The CDR3 coding sequence is TGTGCCAGCAGCACCGACAGGGTGGTTGGCTACACCTTC.

The rearrangement links TRBV28 to TRBJ1-2; weak D call: TRBD1 (5 bases). CDR1 is MDHEN and CDR2 is SYDVKM in the germline V gene. The CDR3 length is 17 residues. Deletions cut 1 base from V and 4 bases from J, with 19 bases between. The CDR3 DNA follows: TGTGCCAGCAGTTTATTTTTAATTGGGGGGGATCGCTATGGCTACACCTTC. Encoded protein: CASSLFLIGGDRYGYTF.